One sample yielded the 19 T cell receptor beta chains listed below, sequenced in a study of identical twins. TCRdb re-analysed the 5' RACE reads in MiXCR, keeping a single row per CDR3 protein. The data show around 960,000 distinct CDR3 sequences, with more than 9% seen just once and about 1.5% held by the top ten. The same data also contributed to another study, on yellow fever vaccine responses in identical twins.

Sequencing input: PBMCs. These receptors originate from a woman between 18 and 30 years old in good health.

This chain connects TRBV29-1 to TRBJ1-1, with a weak D call TRBD1 (6 bases). The CDR3 contains 13 residues. Germline V gene lookup returns CDR1 SQVTM and CDR2 ANQGSEA. Trimming removed 5 bases from V and 2 bases from J, with 12 bases in between. The CDR3 DNA reads as TGCAGCGTTAAAGGGGGTCTCAACACTGAAGCTTTCTTT. Translated, it gives CSVKGGLNTEAFF.

Worth noting for this clonotype: At one boundary the junction diverges from the germline segment, which might be a read error. V and J are TRBV20-1 and TRBJ2-7, with TRBD2 matching over 11 bases. CDR1 is DFQATT, CDR2 SNEGSKA, per germline (reference sequence). The CDR3 covers 15 residues. The CDR3 DNA is TGCTGTGCTAGAGACACTAGCGGGGGCTCCTACGAGCAGTACTTC. It specifies CCARDTSGGSYEQYF.

The sample holds a few counts of this clonotype. Germline and junction disagree at one end, which may indicate a read error. V gene TRBV20-1 combines with J gene TRBJ2-7; D unclear. The length of the CDR3 is 12 residues. The germline gives CDR1 DFQATT, CDR2 SNEGSKA (reference sequence). The CDR3 here is CSARENTYEQYF. CDR3 sequence (DNA): TGCAGTGCAAGAGAAAATACCTACGAGCAGTACTTC.

There are a few counts of this clonotype. CDR3 in DNA: TGTGCCAGCAAACCTCAGGGGGCCGGAAAAGATGAGCAGTTCTTC. Protein sequence: CASKPQGAGKDEQFF. The V and J genes are TRBV11-2 and TRBJ2-1, with TRBD1 matching over 8 bases. Trimming removed 7 bases from V and 8 bases from J; junction bases left unmatched: 13. The CDR3 has 15 amino acids. Germline values: CDR1 SGHAT, CDR2 FQNNGV.

The rearrangement uses TRBV28 and TRBJ2-7; a weak D match, TRBD2 (6 bases). From germline, CDR1 is MDHEN and CDR2 SYDVKM. CDR3 length equals 16 residues. V lost 2 bases to trimming and J lost 3 bases, with 17 bases between them. The CDR3 nucleotides read TGTGCCAGCAGTTTACCCCCCCGGGCGGGATACTACGAGCAGTACTTC. It codes for CASSLPPRAGYYEQYF.

CDR3 bases: TGTGCCAGCAGCCAGGAACAGGGCTTTTTTGATGAAAAACTGTTTTTT. This gives the protein CASSQEQGFFDEKLFF. The chain couples TRBV4-2 to TRBJ1-4; D possibly corresponds to TRBD1 (6 bases). With 3 bases removed from V and 6 bases from J, the gap between germline ends came to 17 bases. The germline gives CDR1 LGHNA, CDR2 YNFKEQ. The CDR3 extends over 16 amino acids.

The table lists this clonotype with a few counts. The V call is TRBV7-9, the J call TRBJ2-1, with 11 nucleotides matching TRBD2. The CDR3 consists of 12 residues. Trimming removed 4 bases from V and 13 bases from J; junction bases left unmatched: 3. Germline loops: CDR1 SEHNR, CDR2 FQNEAQ (reference sequence). The CDR3 is CASSSSGGQQFF. The CDR3 DNA sequence: TGTGCCAGCAGCTCTAGCGGGGGGCAACAGTTCTTC.

This clonotype was observed a handful of times. The chain links TRBV5-1 to TRBJ1-2, with D unclear. Germline-derived CDR1 and CDR2 are SGHRS and YFSETQ. V was trimmed by 1 base and J by 8 bases, leaving 12 bases between them. This CDR3 is 13 amino acids long. The DNA of the CDR3 is TGCGCCAGCAGCTTGCCGGGAATAAGGGGCTACACCTTC. Protein: CASSLPGIRGYTF.

This chain links TRBV27 with TRBJ2-7; D is possibly TRBD2 (6 bases). Germline-derived CDR1 and CDR2 are MNHEY and SMNVEV (reference sequence). This CDR3 contains 18 residues. The V gene lost 4 bases and the J gene lost 0 bases, with 22 bases spanning the gap. CDR3 amino acids: CASSYVFSGTVNSYEQYF. The CDR3 DNA is TGTGCCAGCAGTTATGTTTTTTCCGGGACTGTTAACTCCTACGAGCAGTACTTC.

This clonotype has only a few counts. The CDR3 DNA follows: TGTGCCAGCAGCTCAACTTACAGGGCCCGGGGCACAGATACGCAGTATTTT. It codes for CASSSTYRARGTDTQYF. This rearrangement joins TRBV7-2 to TRBJ2-3; D possibly corresponds to TRBD1 (6 bases). This CDR3 has 17 amino acids. The ends were cut back, 4 bases at V and 1 base at J, with 18 bases in the middle. Germline-derived CDR1 and CDR2 are SGHTA and FQGNSA.

This clonotype was seen more than once but under ten times. The chain employs TRBV28 and TRBJ1-1; D gene uncertain. V lost 4 bases and J 7 bases, leaving 10 bases between the germline ends. CDR3 length: 12 residues. Germline assignment: CDR1 MDHEN and CDR2 SYDVKM. DNA for the CDR3: TGTGCCAGCAGTTCCACGGAGATTGAAGCTTTCTTT. Amino acid sequence: CASSSTEIEAFF. Drawing the rest from reference TRBV28 and TRBJ1-1, the complete variable domain is DVKVTQSSRYLVKRTGEKVFLECVQDMDHENMFWYRQDPGLGLRLIYFSYDVKMKEKGDIPEGYSVSREKKERFSLILESASTNQTSMYLCASSSTEIEAFFGQGTRLTVV.

The chain recombines TRBV28 with TRBJ2-3, with 8 bases that match TRBD1. The CDR3 is 14 residues long. The trim removed 7 bases at V and 8 bases at J, leaving 11 bases unmatched. Per the germline V gene, CDR1 is MDHEN and CDR2 is SYDVKM. Here the CDR3 reads CASIRQGSSGTQYF. CDR3 nucleotide sequence: TGTGCCAGCATCAGACAGGGGAGCTCCGGTACGCAGTATTTT.

This clonotype has a handful of counts. The J gene is TRBJ1-2, the V gene TRBV25-1; D ambiguous. Looked up from germline, CDR1 is MGHDK and CDR2 is SYGVNS. The CDR3 contains 15 residues. V was shortened by 8 bases and J by 7 bases, with 23 bases between the two germline ends. CDR3 loop: CASGAARPGLRGYTF. The DNA of the CDR3 is TGTGCCAGCGGCGCCGCGCGTCCGGGGTTGCGTGGCTACACCTTC.

This clonotype was observed a handful of times. This chain uses TRBV12-5 with TRBJ2-1; 11 bases agree with TRBD2. The V gene's germline CDR1 is LGHNT and CDR2 FRNRAP. The CDR3 extends over 16 amino acids. The ends lost 5 bases at V and 5 bases at J; junction bases unmatched: 8. The CDR3 DNA reads TGTGCTAGTGGTATCGATAGCGGGAGGGTAGACAATGAGCAGTTCTTC. Protein product: CASGIDSGRVDNEQFF.

This chain joins TRBV9 and TRBJ2-1, with a possible D match to TRBD2 (5 bases). The V and J ends lost 0 bases and 0 bases respectively, with 7 bases between them. Germline CDR1 reads SGDLS; CDR2 reads YYNGEE. This CDR3 contains 15 residues. CDR3 nucleotides: TGTGCCAGCAGCGTAGGGACTGCCTCCTACAATGAGCAGTTCTTC. Translating gives CASSVGTASYNEQFF.

This clonotype was seen a few times. The J gene is TRBJ2-1, the V gene TRBV7-9; perhaps TRBD2 as D (6 bases). Germline CDR1 is SEHNR and CDR2 is FQNEAQ (reference sequence). The CDR3 loop spans 17 amino acids. Trimming removed 5 bases from V and 7 bases from J, with 24 bases in between. The CDR3 region has the DNA TGTGCCAGCAGCCACCCCCGGGACTCCTATCAAGGAAATGAGCAGTTCTTC. Translation gives CASSHPRDSYQGNEQFF.

This clonotype was picked up a small number of times. The chain employs TRBV15 and TRBJ1-5; tentatively, D is TRBD1 (5 bases). Germline assignment: CDR1 LNHNV and CDR2 YYDKDF (reference sequence). Deletions cut 0 bases from V and 5 bases from J, with 20 bases between. The CDR3 extends over 18 amino acids. The CDR3 DNA reads TGTGCCACCAGCAGAGAGCTGTTTAGCGCCGGGGCCCATCAGCCCCAGCATTTT. Translation gives CATSRELFSAGAHQPQHF.

The rearrangement links TRBV21-1 to TRBJ2-4; TRBD1 is taken as the D call from the table, unchecked against the DNA. TRBV21-1 is a listed pseudogene. The CDR3 consists of 17 residues. DNA for the CDR3: TGTGCCAGCAGCAAAGGCGACAGGACACTAGCCAAAAACATTCAGTACTTC. It specifies CASSKGDRTLAKNIQYF.

This clonotype was counted between two and nine times. The CDR3 coding sequence is TGTGCCACAACAGGGGGCGATTCACCCCTCCACTTT. This translates into CATTGGDSPLHF. This sequence joins TRBV10-3 and TRBJ1-6; 9 bases are shared with TRBD1. CDR1 is ENHRY, CDR2 SYGVKD, per germline. The CDR3 contains 12 residues. V dropped 10 bases and J dropped 8; count of bases not matched to a gene: 3.